This is a list of T cell receptor beta chains from one sample in a study of CD8 T cells in ankylosing spondylitis. A single record per CDR3 protein comes from TCRdb applying MiXCR to the 5' RACE reads. The sample has 200,000 to 250,000 distinct CDR3 sequences, 8% to 10% seen once. Material for sequencing was blood, either unsorted or a sorted T cell fraction (not recorded which). These receptors were taken from a female donor with ankylosing spondylitis or in good health (not recorded which). Each CDR3 is given with its conserved first and last residue. A D gene is named only where the DNA matches it firmly. The listing skips clone size in some rows; elsewhere it reads once, few, many or a size class.

>TRBV7-3|NA|TRBJ2-3|TRBD2
TGTGCCAGCAGCCCATTAGCGGGAGTGAACACAGATACGCAGTATTTT
CASSPLAGVNTDTQYF
>TRBV28|many|TRBJ2-1|TRBD2
TGTGCCAGCAGTCTCAGTCCTAGCGGGATAGTTAACAATGAGCAGTTCTTC
CASSLSPSGIVNNEQFF
>TRBV6-5|many|TRBJ2-7|NA
TGTGCCAGCAGTTATGGACAGTTCCACGAGCAGTACTTC
CASSYGQFHEQYF
>TRBV10-3|many|TRBJ2-1|TRBD2
TGTGCCATCAGCCAGGTGACTAGCGGACGTTCAAGCTCCTACAATGAGCAGTTCTTC
CAISQVTSGRSSSYNEQFF
>TRBV7-7|many|TRBJ2-5|NA
TGTGCTAGCAGCTTAGCGATGACTGGGGGGCGTAGAGAGACCCAGTACTTC
CASSLAMTGGRRETQYF
>TRBV29-1|many|TRBJ2-7|NA
TGCAGCGTTGAAGGTCCGGAGAACTACGAGCAGTACTTC
CSVEGPENYEQYF
>TRBV10-3|NA|TRBJ2-1|TRBD2
TGTGCCATCAGTCCTCTAGCGGGAGAAAGAAATGAGCAGTTCTTC
CAISPLAGERNEQFF
>TRBV2|NA|TRBJ1-1|NA
TGTGCCAGCAACTACGACACTGAAGCTTTCTTT
CASNYDTEAFF
>TRBV2|many|TRBJ2-7|NA
TGTGCCAGCAGTGTCGGCTACGAGCAGTACTTC
CASSVGYEQYF
>TRBV29-1|many|TRBJ2-2|NA
TGCAGCGTTGATGTGCTCTCCACCGGGGAGCTGTTTTTT
CSVDVLSTGELFF
>TRBV5-1|many|TRBJ2-1|TRBD2
TGCGCCAGCAGACTAGCGGGGTCTAGCTCCTACAATGAGCAGTTCTTC
CASRLAGSSSYNEQFF
>TRBV7-2|NA|TRBJ2-3|NA
TGTGCCAGCAGTTTCCTCGGGACATCATCCACAGATACGCAGTATTTT
CASSFLGTSSTDTQYF
>TRBV7-2|few|TRBJ2-5|TRBD2
TGTGCCAGCAGCTTTAGCGGGAGCCAAGAGACCCAGTACTTC
CASSFSGSQETQYF
>TRBV20-1|many|TRBJ2-1|TRBD2
TGCAGTGCTAGGGGCGGGGGACTAGTTCTAAATGAGCAGTTCTTC
CSARGGGLVLNEQFF
>TRBV7-2|many|TRBJ2-4|NA
TGTGCCAGCAGTTACCCAGCCGGCAAAAACATTCAGTACTTC
CASSYPAGKNIQYF
>TRBV4-1|many|TRBJ2-1|NA
TGCGCCAGCAGCCAAGATCGGCTAGCCGACTACAATGAGCAGTTCTTC
CASSQDRLADYNEQFF
>TRBV12-3/TRBV12-4|NA|TRBJ2-5|NA
TGTGCCAGCAGTTCTGGGATAGAGACCCAGTACTTC
CASSSGIETQYF
>TRBV5-6|many|TRBJ1-1|NA
TGTGCCAGCAGCTTGAGGGGGTACACTGAAGCTTTCTTT
CASSLRGYTEAFF
>TRBV7-9|NA|TRBJ2-1|NA
TGTGCCAGCAGCCCCAGGGAGTACAATGAGCAGTTCTTC
CASSPREYNEQFF
>TRBV6-5|many|TRBJ1-1|NA
TGTGCCAGCAGTTACCTCGGGAGGGTGAACACTGAAGCTTTCTTT
CASSYLGRVNTEAFF
>TRBV6-1|many|TRBJ2-1|NA
TGTGCCAGCATATCGTTCCGTGATTGGTCTAATAATGAGCAGTTCTTC
CASISFRDWSNNEQFF
>TRBV9|many|TRBJ2-1|NA
TGTGCCAGCAGCGTTGGAGTCGGAGGCTACAATGAGCAGTTCTTC
CASSVGVGGYNEQFF
>TRBV7-2|few|TRBJ2-2|TRBD2
TGTGCCAGCAGCTTAAGACTAGCGGAAACCGGGGAGCTGTTTTTT
CASSLRLAETGELFF
>TRBV2|many|TRBJ2-1|NA
TGTGCCAGCAGCGCCCCCTCCCAGGGAGATGAGCAGTTCTTC
CASSAPSQGDEQFF
>TRBV11-2|many|TRBJ2-1|NA
TGTGCCAGCAGTCTGGCTGGTAGGTACAATGAGCAGTTCTTC
CASSLAGRYNEQFF
>TRBV18|many|TRBJ1-1|NA
TGTGCCAGCTCACGTAGCAGGGAGAACACTGAAGCTTTCTTT
CASSRSRENTEAFF
>TRBV5-1|many|TRBJ2-1|TRBD2
TGCGCCAGCAGCAGCGAAAATTACCTAGCGGGGGGGAATGAGCAGTTCTTC
CASSSENYLAGGNEQFF
>TRBV29-1|many|TRBJ2-1|TRBD2
TGCAGCGTCAGCGGGAGCTCCTACAATGAGCAGTTCTTC
CSVSGSSYNEQFF
>TRBV7-9|NA|TRBJ1-3|TRBD1
TGTGCCAGCAGCTTAGCGCCACAGGGGACGGGAAACACCATATATTTT
CASSLAPQGTGNTIYF
>TRBV29-1|many|TRBJ1-1|NA
TGCAGCGTTGATTGGGGGAAGGGAGCTTTCTTT
CSVDWGKGAFF
>TRBV7-3|NA|TRBJ2-1|TRBD2
TGTGCCAGCAGTACGGGGGGGGGGCCCTACAATGAGCAGTTCTTC
CASSTGGGPYNEQFF
>TRBV29-1|NA|TRBJ2-5|TRBD2
TGCAGCACCATCGGGGGGAGGGTTCCTGGAGAGACCCAGTACTTC
CSTIGGRVPGETQYF
>TRBV7-9|NA|TRBJ2-1|TRBD2
TGTGCCAGCAGCACGGGACTAGGGAGCTCCTACAATGAGCAGTTCTTC
CASSTGLGSSYNEQFF
>TRBV12-3/TRBV12-4|many|TRBJ2-1|TRBD1
TGTGCCAGCAGTTTTGGGGACAGGGCGAATGAGCAGTTCTTC
CASSFGDRANEQFF
>TRBV9|many|TRBJ1-2|NA
TGTGCCAGCAGCGGGGAGGTCTATGGCTACACCTTC
CASSGEVYGYTF
>TRBV27|NA|TRBJ2-3|TRBD2
TGTGCCAGCCACGTGCGGGTAGCGGGGGCAGATACGCAGTATTTT
CASHVRVAGADTQYF
>TRBV24-1|many|TRBJ1-3|NA
TGTGCCACCAGTGATTTGCACCTACCGGAACAGGTCCGAAACACCATATATTTT
CATSDLHLPEQVRNTIYF
>TRBV7-9|NA|TRBJ2-1|TRBD2
TGTGCCAGCAGCTTACGAGTTAGCGGGAGTATTGAGCAGTTCTTC
CASSLRVSGSIEQFF
>TRBV7-2|NA|TRBJ2-1|TRBD2
TGTGCCAGCAGCTTGCTAGCGGGAGGCTCGCATGAGCAGTTCTTC
CASSLLAGGSHEQFF
>TRBV5-1|many|TRBJ2-1|TRBD2
TGCGCCAGCAGCTTGGTCAGCGGGAGAGGGAATGAGCAGTTCTTC
CASSLVSGRGNEQFF
>TRBV12-3/TRBV12-4|NA|TRBJ2-5|TRBD1
TGTGCCAGCAGAGCTAACAGGGGAGAGACCCAGTACTTC
CASRANRGETQYF